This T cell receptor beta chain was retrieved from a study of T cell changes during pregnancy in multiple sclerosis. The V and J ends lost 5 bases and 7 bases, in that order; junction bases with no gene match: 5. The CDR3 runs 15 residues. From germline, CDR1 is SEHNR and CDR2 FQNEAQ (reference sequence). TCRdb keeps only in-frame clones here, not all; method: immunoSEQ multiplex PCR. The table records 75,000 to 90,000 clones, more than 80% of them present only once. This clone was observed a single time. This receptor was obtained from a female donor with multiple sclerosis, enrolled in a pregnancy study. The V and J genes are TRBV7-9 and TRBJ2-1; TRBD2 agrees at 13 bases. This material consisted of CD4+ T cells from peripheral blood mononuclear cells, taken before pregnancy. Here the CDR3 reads CASSHTSGRGNEQFF. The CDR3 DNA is TGTGCCAGCAGCCACACTAGCGGGAGGGGGAATGAGCAGTTCTTC.